Shown below are 19 T cell receptor beta chains from a single sample sequenced in a study of response to subunit inactivated influenza vaccine. TCRdb itself ran the RT-PCR reads through MiXCR, one entry per CDR3 protein. This table has 500,000 to 600,000 distinct CDR3 sequences, approximately 12% appearing once. Sequenced material: PBMCs from blood, taken around seven weeks after vaccination. These receptors all stem from a man aged 50 to 60 who received an inactivated influenza vaccine.

This clonotype came up a few times. V gene TRBV6-1 combines with J gene TRBJ2-7; TRBD2 agrees at 13 bases. Germline V lookup: CDR1 MNHNS, CDR2 SASEGT. CDR3 length equals 16 residues. The V and J ends lost 7 bases and 0 bases, in that order; junction bases with no gene match: 6. This CDR3 is CASKLAGGQSSYEQYF. The CDR3 DNA is TGTGCCAGCAAACTAGCGGGGGGGCAGAGCTCCTACGAGCAGTACTTC.

A word on this clonotype: One end of the junction fails to match germline, which may point to a read error. The CDR3 sequence is CASSPIRGNFETQCF. For the CDR3, the DNA is TGTGCCAGCAGCCCTATACGTGGCAATTTTGAGACCCAGTGCTTC. The genes are TRBV7-2 and TRBJ2-5; the D is unclear. The CDR3 consists of 15 residues. The V gene's germline CDR1 is SGHTA and CDR2 FQGNSA.

This clonotype was counted between two and nine times. V and J are TRBV5-1 and TRBJ2-4, with D tentatively TRBD2 (6 bases). The V gene lost 4 bases and the J gene lost 5 bases, with 10 bases spanning the gap. Looked up from germline, CDR1 is SGHRS and CDR2 is YFSETQ. This CDR3 contains 13 residues. DNA of the CDR3: TGCGCCAGCAGCCCGGGGGATCAAAACATTCAGTACTTC. Residues: CASSPGDQNIQYF.

This clonotype was detected ten times or more. The chain combines TRBV6-1 with TRBJ2-6, with D unresolved. The CDR3 runs 16 residues. The V gene lost 7 bases and the J gene lost 1 base, with 14 bases spanning the gap. Per germline, CDR1 MNHNS and CDR2 SASEGT. CDR3 in amino acids: CASTPRVLSGANVLTF. The CDR3 region has the DNA TGTGCCAGCACCCCAAGGGTCTTATCTGGGGCCAACGTCCTGACTTTC.

The rearrangement joins TRBV5-6 to TRBJ1-4; 8 bases fit TRBD1. Germline CDR1 SGHDT, CDR2 YYEEEE. CDR3 length: 15 residues. V shed 5 bases, J shed 3 bases, and the junction held 6 bases outside the gene matches. The chain's CDR3 is CASSRPGQANEKLFF. The CDR3 nucleotides are TGTGCCAGCAGTCGACCGGGACAGGCTAATGAAAAACTGTTTTTT.

The chain combines TRBV3-1 with TRBJ2-5; no firm D call. Germline CDR1 LGHDT, CDR2 YNNKEL (reference sequence). V was trimmed by 3 bases and J by 7 bases, leaving 15 bases between them. The CDR3 sequence is 14 residues long. CDR3 DNA: TGTGCCAGCAGCCACCGGATGAGTTACGGGACCCAGTACTTC. Amino acids: CASSHRMSYGTQYF.

This clonotype was counted many times. The chain links TRBV6-6 to TRBJ2-7; unclear D gene. This CDR3 has 13 residues. Germline loops: CDR1 MNHNY, CDR2 SVGAGI (reference sequence). The germline V and J ends were trimmed by 5 bases and 0 bases, with 8 bases remaining between them. The chain's CDR3 is CASSLPASYEQYF. The CDR3 DNA reads as TGTGCCAGCAGTCTGCCGGCCTCCTACGAGCAGTACTTC.

The chain joins TRBV11-2 to TRBJ1-4; D is ambiguous. Germline V CDR1 and CDR2: SGHAT, FQNNGV. Trimming shortened V by 5 bases and J by 7 bases, and 11 bases separated the two germline ends. The length of the CDR3 is 13 residues. Here the CDR3 DNA reads TGTGCCAGCAGCATAATCGGTAGTGAAAAACTGTTTTTT. It specifies CASSIIGSEKLFF. The full variable domain, its missing parts supplied by reference TRBV11-2 and TRBJ1-4, is EAGVAQSPRYKIIEKRQSVAFWCNPISGHATLYWYQQILGQGPKLLIQFQNNGVVDDSQLPKDRFSAERLKGVDSTLKIQPAKLEDSAVYLCASSIIGSEKLFFGSGTQLSVL.

V is TRBV20-1 and J is TRBJ2-3; 10 bases are a match to TRBD2. Germline CDR1 DFQATT, CDR2 SNEGSKA (reference sequence). V lost 1 base, J lost 2 bases, and 6 bases stayed unmatched. The CDR3 is 16 amino acids. The CDR3 sequence: CSARVGSGRATDTQYF. CDR3 DNA sequence: TGCAGTGCTAGAGTAGGAAGCGGGAGGGCCACAGATACGCAGTATTTT.

The genes are TRBV20-1 and TRBJ2-5, with D uncertain. CDR3 length: 14 amino acids. V gave up 3 bases and J gave up 4 bases, with 15 bases separating them. In germline, CDR1 is DFQATT, CDR2 SNEGSKA (reference sequence). Written as DNA, the CDR3 is TGCAGTGCTAGGAGACTCCCCCTAGGAGAGACCCAGTACTTC. As protein: CSARRLPLGETQYF.

This clonotype has more than one count but fewer than ten. The genes are TRBV5-1 and TRBJ2-3; 9 bases are shared with TRBD2. The germline CDR1 and CDR2 sequences are SGHRS and YFSETQ. This CDR3 spans 15 amino acids. Trimming cost V 4 bases and J 4 bases; bases outside gene matches: 7. CDR3 loop: CASSLNSGSADTQYF. DNA for the CDR3: TGCGCCAGCAGCCTAAATAGCGGGAGCGCAGATACGCAGTATTTT.

The V gene is TRBV18, the J gene TRBJ2-7, with 13 nucleotides matching TRBD2. Germline CDR1 and CDR2: KGHSH and LQKENI. V lost 5 bases, J lost 0 bases, and 7 bases stayed unmatched. There are 17 residues in the CDR3. The CDR3 loop is CASSKGLAGDSSYEQYF. CDR3 nucleotide sequence: TGTGCCAGCTCAAAAGGACTAGCGGGAGATAGCTCCTACGAGCAGTACTTC.

This sequence joins TRBV28 and TRBJ2-5; D uncertain. Germline V gives CDR1 MDHEN, CDR2 SYDVKM. CDR3 length: 12 amino acids. The V and J ends lost 4 bases and 5 bases respectively, with 8 bases between them. The CDR3 coding sequence is TGTGCCAGCAGTTCAGACCCGGAGACCCAGTACTTC. Translated, it gives CASSSDPETQYF. Looking up the rest from reference TRBV28 and TRBJ2-5 gives the full variable domain: DVKVTQSSRYLVKRTGEKVFLECVQDMDHENMFWYRQDPGLGLRLIYFSYDVKMKEKGDIPEGYSVSREKKERFSLILESASTNQTSMYLCASSSDPETQYFGPGTRLLVL.

This clonotype was found a few times. This chain joins TRBV10-3 and TRBJ1-6; 8 positions agree with TRBD1. The CDR3 sequence is 19 residues long. Germline V lookup: CDR1 ENHRY, CDR2 SYGVKD. Trimming cost V 3 bases and J 10 bases; bases outside gene matches: 20. The CDR3 is CAISEFGQGDYGAKSPLHF. The CDR3 DNA sequence: TGTGCCATCAGTGAATTTGGACAGGGAGATTATGGGGCTAAATCACCCCTCCACTTT.

The rearrangement links TRBV2 to TRBJ2-2, with TRBD2 identical over 9 bases. Unmatched junction bases numbered 6, after V lost 6 bases and J lost 4 bases. Germline assignment: CDR1 SNHLY and CDR2 FYNNEI. The CDR3 sequence is 15 residues long. CDR3 sequence reads: CASSSAGGLTGELFF. Here the CDR3 DNA reads TGTGCCAGCAGCTCTGCGGGGGGGCTCACCGGGGAGCTGTTTTTT.

This clonotype has a handful of counts. V usage is TRBV5-1 and J usage is TRBJ2-7, with D possibly TRBD2 on 6 matching bases. Germline loops: CDR1 SGHRS, CDR2 YFSETQ. Trimming pared 8 bases from V and 5 bases from J, leaving 14 bases between. The length of the CDR3 is 12 residues. CDR3 protein: CASVGGRNEQYF. Written as DNA, the CDR3 is TGCGCCAGTGTGGGGGGTCGGAACGAGCAGTACTTC.

The chain carries TRBV4-2 and TRBJ2-7, with TRBD2 identical over 10 bases. This CDR3 region has 16 residues. The V and J ends lost 1 base and 2 bases, in that order; junction bases with no gene match: 5. The germline V gene encodes CDR1 LGHNA and CDR2 YNFKEQ. CDR3 in DNA: TGTGCCAGCAGCCAAGTGCCAGCGGGAGGGCCCTACGAGCAGTACTTC. Encoded protein: CASSQVPAGGPYEQYF.

A few counts support this clonotype. The chain uses TRBV6-6 and TRBJ2-4; TRBD1 agrees at 7 bases. V lost 7 bases, J lost 7 bases, and 7 bases stayed unmatched. The CDR3 totals 13 residues. CDR1 and CDR2 (germline): MNHNY, SVGAGI (reference sequence). The CDR3 reads CASMDGTANIQYF. CDR3 sequence (DNA): TGTGCCAGCATGGATGGGACAGCGAACATTCAGTACTTC.

This clonotype was detected once. The DNA of the CDR3 is TGTGCCAGCAGTTACAGGTTGAGTTCGTCCGGAGGAGGCTACACCTTC. Translated: CASSYRLSSSGGGYTF. The V and J genes are TRBV6-5 and TRBJ1-2; D uncertain. Germline CDR1 and CDR2: MNHEY and SVGAGI. V gave up 2 bases and J gave up 8 bases, with 21 bases separating them. The CDR3 runs 16 residues.